Listed below are T cell receptor beta chains from one sample, sequenced in a study of regulatory T cells in long-lasting Graves disease. TCRdb recomputed calls from the multiplex PCR reads with MiXCR, one row per CDR3 protein. The sample holds 400,000 to 500,000 distinct CDR3 sequences, 15% seen once. This same sample was also taken into another study, of T cells in Graves' hyperthyroidism and ophthalmopathy.

This material consisted of peripheral blood mononuclear cells (PBMCs), taken at new diagnosis, from a patient treated with antithyroid drugs. Receptor source: a woman in her twenties or thirties with Graves disease. Both conserved end residues are part of each CDR3. D genes are given only for firm matches. Not all rows give a size; the values are once, few, many and, for expanded clones, a class.

v_call	clone_size	j_call	d_call	cdr3_nt	cdr3_aa
TRBV28	many	TRBJ1-1	.	TGTGCCAGCAACCTCGGACGGGCGAACACTGAAGCTTTCTTT	CASNLGRANTEAFF
TRBV19	.	TRBJ1-3	.	TGTGCCAGTAGTACCACAGGGTTAGGAAACACCATATATTTT	CASSTTGLGNTIYF
TRBV11-2	many	TRBJ2-5	TRBD2	TGTGCCAGCAGCTCCGAGCGGGAGCAAGAGACCCAGTACTTC	CASSSEREQETQYF
TRBV11-1	many	TRBJ2-1	.	TGTGCCAGCAGCTTAGATATGATTGGGGCCCCTACGGACAATGAGCAGTTCTTC	CASSLDMIGAPTDNEQFF
TRBV11-3	many	TRBJ2-3	TRBD2	TGTGCCAGCAGCTTATGGACTAGCGGGGATGAGGATACGCAGTATTTT	CASSLWTSGDEDTQYF
TRBV6-2/TRBV6-3	few	TRBJ2-6	.	TGTGCCAGCAGTTACTCCCCGGACTCTGGGGCCAACGTCCTGACTTTC	CASSYSPDSGANVLTF
TRBV12-3/TRBV12-4	.	TRBJ1-1	.	TGTGCCAGCAGTTCGTGGGTGAGAGGAAAAGAAGCTTTCTTT	CASSSWVRGKEAFF
TRBV28	many	TRBJ2-1	.	TGTGCCAGCAGTTTATATCCGGCAGGGAGGGGGGGCGATGAGCAGTTCTTC	CASSLYPAGRGGDEQFF
TRBV6-9	.	TRBJ2-5	.	TGTGCCAGCAGTTACGAATCTGTCTACCAAGAGACCCAGTACTTC	CASSYESVYQETQYF
TRBV11-2	many	TRBJ2-7	TRBD2	TGTGCCAGCAGCTTAGAGGCGGGAGCAGGCGAGCAGTACTTC	CASSLEAGAGEQYF
TRBV7-8	many	TRBJ2-7	TRBD1	TGTGCCAGCAGCTTAGAGGGGGCGGTCTACGAGCAGTACTTC	CASSLEGAVYEQYF
TRBV6-4	few	TRBJ2-1	.	TGTGCCAGCAGTGGCAAGCGACCAGACTACAATGAGCAGTTCTTC	CASSGKRPDYNEQFF
TRBV14	.	TRBJ2-7	.	TGTGCCAGCAGCCTACCGGGACGAGAGTACGGTGAGCAGTACTTC	CASSLPGREYGEQYF
TRBV20-1	many	TRBJ2-7	TRBD1	TGCATTACCTCGGGGACAGCGGTGACCGAGCAGTACTTC	CITSGTAVTEQYF
TRBV29-1	many	TRBJ2-7	.	TGCAGCGTTGAAGACCGTACGGGATCTCCATCCTACGAGCAGTACTTC	CSVEDRTGSPSYEQYF
TRBV7-9	.	TRBJ2-3	TRBD2	TGTGCCAGCAGCCCAACGCCGGGACTAGCGGGAGGGCCAGATACGCAGTATTTT	CASSPTPGLAGGPDTQYF
TRBV3-1	many	TRBJ1-2	.	TGTGCCAGCAGCCAAGTGGAAGGGTACTATGGCTACACCTTC	CASSQVEGYYGYTF
TRBV24-1	many	TRBJ2-3	.	TGTGCCACCAGTGATCCCTCCCCGGGTAGCATCCGGGATACGCAGTATTTT	CATSDPSPGSIRDTQYF
TRBV14	.	TRBJ2-1	.	TGTGCCAGCAGCCCCACAAGGATGGCGGGACCCTCCTACAATGAGCGGTTCTTC	CASSPTRMAGPSYNERFF
TRBV20-1	many	TRBJ2-5	.	TGCAGTGCTAGAGGAGGGGGGCCCAAAGAGACCCAGTACTTC	CSARGGGPKETQYF